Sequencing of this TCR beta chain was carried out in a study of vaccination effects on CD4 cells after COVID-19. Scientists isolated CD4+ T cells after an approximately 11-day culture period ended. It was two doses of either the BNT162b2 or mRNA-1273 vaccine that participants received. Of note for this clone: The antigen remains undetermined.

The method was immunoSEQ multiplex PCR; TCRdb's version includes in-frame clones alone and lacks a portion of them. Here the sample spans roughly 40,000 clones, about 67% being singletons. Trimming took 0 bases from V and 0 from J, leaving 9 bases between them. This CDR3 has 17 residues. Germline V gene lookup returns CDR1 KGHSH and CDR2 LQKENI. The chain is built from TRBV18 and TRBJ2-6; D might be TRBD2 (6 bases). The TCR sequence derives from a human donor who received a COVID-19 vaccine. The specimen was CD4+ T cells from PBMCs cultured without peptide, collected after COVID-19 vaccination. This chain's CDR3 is CASSPPGLNSGANVLTF. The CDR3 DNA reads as TGTGCCAGCTCACCACCGGGACTCAACTCTGGGGCCAACGTCCTGACTTTC.